Sequencing of this T cell receptor (beta chain) was carried out in a study of blood T cell repertoires in COVID-19. The V end was cut by 0 bases, the J end by 4 bases, with 4 bases between. This CDR3 has 13 residues. From germline, CDR1 is GTSNPN and CDR2 SVGIG (reference sequence). This clone was counted once. Here immunoSEQ multiplex PCR was the method, and the copy in TCRdb shows in-frame clones only, minus some. The profile shows under 250,000 clones, about 85% of them singletons. Material: peripheral blood. This sequence originates from a man aged 45-65 years who had recovered from COVID-19. V gene TRBV30 combines with J gene TRBJ2-6, with D unclear. CDR3 bases: TGTGCCTGGAGTGTGGGCGGGGCCAACGTCCTGACTTTC. Translated, it gives CAWSVGGANVLTF.